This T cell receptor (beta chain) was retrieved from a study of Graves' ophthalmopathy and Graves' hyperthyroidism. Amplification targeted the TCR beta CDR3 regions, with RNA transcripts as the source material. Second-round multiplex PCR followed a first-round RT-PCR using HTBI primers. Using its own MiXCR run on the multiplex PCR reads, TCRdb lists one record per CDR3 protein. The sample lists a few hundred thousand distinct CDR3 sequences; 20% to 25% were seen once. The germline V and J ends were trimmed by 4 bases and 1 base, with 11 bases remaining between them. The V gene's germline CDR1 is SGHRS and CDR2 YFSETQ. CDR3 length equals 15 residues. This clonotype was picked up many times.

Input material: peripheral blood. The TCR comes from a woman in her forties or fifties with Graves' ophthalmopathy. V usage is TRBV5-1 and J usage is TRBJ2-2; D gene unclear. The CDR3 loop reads CASSLIDQNTGELFF. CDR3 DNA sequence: TGCGCCAGCAGCCTTATAGATCAGAACACCGGGGAGCTGTTTTTT.